This TCR beta chain was profiled in a study of shared clonotypes between healthy human individuals. Whole-study context: Per-donor plates numbered three CD4 naive, three CD4 memory, two CD8 naive and one CD8 memory. Findings of the study overall: Naive subsets generally exceeded memory subsets in estimated richness.

Donors were Caucasian adults residing in Nashville, Tennessee, USA. Comments on this clone: The antigen remains unidentified.

It was at deep level that the assay was run. The data were produced by immunoSEQ multiplex PCR, yet TCRdb's version contains in-frame clones alone and is incomplete. The top ten clones hold 0.3% to 0.4% of a sample with roughly 2,300,000 clones, roughly 92% of them seen once. V was cut by 2 bases and J by 6 bases, with 14 bases left in between. The CDR3 consists of 15 residues. Germline V gene sequence: CDR1 SGHNT, CDR2 YYREEE (reference sequence). The receptor comes from a man younger than 35 in good health. Some clones in this sample may be carry-over from other donors' samples. The chain carries TRBV5-4 and TRBJ2-2; a possible D gene is TRBD1 (6 bases). Sequencing used naive CD4+ T cells from PBMCs. Described subset: CD45RA+ positively selected. DNA for the CDR3: TGTGCCAGCAGCTTACAGGGTATCTCTGCCGGGGAGCTGTTTTTT. Translation: CASSLQGISAGELFF.